The clone carrying this T cell receptor (beta chain) was seen many times. Its antigen is as yet unknown. The entry originates in a study of T cell repertoires in cytomegalovirus infection. Using its own MiXCR run on the reads, TCRdb lists one record per CDR3 protein. Of a few hundred thousand distinct CDR3 sequences listed, about 35% were seen once; the top ten hold around an eighth. Germline values: CDR1 SGHVS, CDR2 FQNEAQ. The CDR3 covers 13 residues. The ends were cut back, 10 bases at V and 2 bases at J, with 14 bases in the middle. The input for sequencing was cultured PBMCs, taken from culture after CMV antigen stimulation. The TCR originated in a human donor in good health (CMV status not recorded). Some clones in this sample may be carry-over from other donors' samples. The gene calls are TRBV7-8 and TRBJ1-1; D uncertain. The chain's CDR3 is CATRPQINTEAFF. The CDR3 DNA reads as TGTGCCACAAGGCCGCAGATAAACACTGAAGCTTTCTTT.